The present T cell receptor beta chain was sequenced within a study of shared clonotypes between healthy human individuals. This clone was seen more than once but under ten times. The same CDR3 also results from other DNA sequences found in this sample. V lost 4 bases and J 0 bases, leaving 3 bases between the germline ends. CDR3 size: 12 residues. The germline gives CDR1 MNHEY, CDR2 SVGAGI. Methods used by the authors: Owing to the provision of junction-only sequences devoid of quality scores by immunoSEQ, filtering differed. Only in-frame clones appear in the TCRdb table, and some are missing; sequencing was by immunoSEQ multiplex PCR. From that table come the V and J calls and clone size; the DNA was used to work out D and trimming. The table shows millions of clones, with 95% occurring only once.

The gene calls are TRBV6-5 and TRBJ1-1; D not certain. Sequenced material: naive CD4+ T cells sorted from blood. The sample's subset: CD45RA+ positively selected. The TCR sequence derives from a young man in good health. The CDR3 reads CASSSVNTEAFF. Written as DNA, the CDR3 is TGTGCCAGCAGTTCAGTGAACACTGAAGCTTTCTTT.